This TCR beta chain was sequenced during a study of T-cell memory formation after mild COVID-19. From the 5' RACE reads, TCRdb called clonotypes with MiXCR, one entry per CDR3 protein. The sample yields 70,000 to 100,000 distinct CDR3 sequences, about 12% seen once. Germline V CDR1 and CDR2: SSHAT, FNYEAQ (reference sequence). CDR3 length: 14 residues. The junction had 11 bases not matched to a gene; V was cut back by 6 bases and J by 6 bases. The chain combines TRBV7-7 with TRBJ2-7; 7 bases line up with TRBD1. This sequence was found in an adult woman who had mild COVID-19 (a few samples of this study predate the infection). Cell type and time point are not known. Sequences were obtained from PBMCs or a T cell subset sorted from them (not recorded which). CDR3 protein: CASSLNTGDPEQYF. The CDR3 DNA is TGTGCCAGCAGTCTCAACACAGGGGATCCCGAGCAGTACTTC.